The sequence of this T cell receptor (beta chain) was determined in a study of identical twins. Study observations and caveats: Abundant beta clonotypes from cord blood had fewer insertions, unlike memory repertoires, which showed none. Low generation probability was overrepresented in out-of-frame alpha sequences shared by twins. Models predicted too little out-of-frame TCR alpha sharing in monozygotic twins.

MiXCR was run by TCRdb on the 5' RACE reads, yielding one entry per CDR3 protein. The profile shows about 490,000 distinct CDR3 sequences, about 16% of them singletons. This clonotype occurred a few times. The target antigen is unknown. Trimming cost V 4 bases and J 2 bases, with 11 bases left between them. This CDR3 has 15 amino acids. CDR1 is SGHNT, CDR2 YENEEA, per germline. The sample also formed part of further work on yellow fever vaccine responses in identical twins. This second study notes: Each twin's T cell response to the vaccine was reported to look partly convergent and partly personalized.

This clonotype originated in a woman younger than 30 in good health. The J gene is TRBJ2-2, the V gene TRBV11-3, with unresolved D. Specimen: CD4+ T cells sorted from blood. The CDR3 region has the DNA TGTGCCAGCAGCTCCAGCTGGCCTAACACCGGGGAGCTGTTTTTT. It yields the protein CASSSSWPNTGELFF.